One and the same sample provided the 5 T cell receptor beta chains below, sequenced in a study of blood T cell repertoires in COVID-19. Data came from immunoSEQ multiplex PCR; TCRdb stores just in-frame clones and leaves some out. The sample holds over 400,000 clones; around nine tenths are singletons and the top ten take 7.5% to 9%. Sequenced input: peripheral blood. Every receptor here comes from a woman between 50 and 59 years old with COVID-19, enrolled during active disease.

The chain couples TRBV30 to TRBJ2-5; D perhaps matches TRBD1 (5 bases). Trimming stripped 1 base from V and 3 bases from J, with 9 bases between. The CDR3 has 13 residues. Germline values: CDR1 GTSNPN, CDR2 SVGIG (reference sequence). The CDR3 here is CAWSATAKETQYF. The CDR3 nucleotides read TGTGCCTGGAGTGCGACAGCAAAAGAGACCCAGTACTTC.

A single count supports this clone. The V gene is TRBV30, the J gene TRBJ1-1; TRBD1 aligns across 8 bases. This CDR3 is 14 amino acids long. Germline V gene data show CDR1 as GTSNPN and CDR2 as SVGIG (reference sequence). The trim removed 2 bases at V and 2 bases at J, leaving 4 bases unmatched. The CDR3 DNA is TGTGCCTGGAGTACTGGACAGGGAAACACTGAAGCTTTCTTT. Protein product: CAWSTGQGNTEAFF. The full variable domain, rest sourced from reference TRBV30 and TRBJ1-1, is SQTIHQWPATLVQPVGSPLSLECTVEGTSNPNLYWYRQAAGRGLQLLFYSVGIGQISSEVPQNLSASRPQDRQFILSSKKLLLSDSGFYLCAWSTGQGNTEAFFGQGTRLTVV.

The rearrangement links TRBV6-5 to TRBJ1-2; no definite D call. V was pared by 4 bases and J by 3 bases, with 6 bases between. The germline CDR1 and CDR2 sequences are MNHEY and SVGAGI. The CDR3 extends over 12 amino acids. In nucleotides, the CDR3 is TGTGCCAGCAGTTTTCGAGACTATGGCTACACCTTC. The encoded protein is CASSFRDYGYTF.

With respect to this clone: This CDR3 is also generated by other DNA sequences in the sample. J is TRBJ2-7 and V is TRBV19; 8 bases match TRBD2. CDR1 is LNHDA and CDR2 is SQIVND in the germline V gene (reference sequence). V gave up 3 bases and J gave up 1 base; unmatched junction bases: 2. The CDR3 covers 14 residues. CDR3 DNA sequence: TGTGCCAGTAGTATCGGGGGGGGTTCCTACGAGCAGTACTTC. Amino acid sequence: CASSIGGGSYEQYF.

The V gene is TRBV6-4, the J gene TRBJ2-1; possibly TRBD1 for D (6 bases). The germline V gene has CDR1 MRHNA and CDR2 SNTAGT. The CDR3 sequence is 14 residues long. The V and J ends lost 1 base and 7 bases respectively, with 11 bases between them. CDR3 nucleotides: TGTGCCAGCAGTGACTTGGCAGGGGTAAATGAGCAGTTCTTC. As protein: CASSDLAGVNEQFF.